This TCR beta chain originates from a study of blood T cell repertoires in COVID-19. About the study: The United States, Italy and Spain supplied acute and convalescent COVID-19 samples. The analysed material was cDNA or gDNA that came from T cells, B-cell-depleted T cells, or PBMCs.

As handled by the study authors: It was from reference gene primer amplification that nucleated cell counts were estimated. Some clones are missing from TCRdb's copy, which holds only in-frame ones; the method was immunoSEQ multiplex PCR. Clone size and V and J calls were adopted from that table, with D and trimming inferred from the DNA. This table holds over 90,000 clones, roughly four fifths found once. CDR1 is LGHNA, CDR2 YNFKEQ, per germline. The CDR3 is 18 amino acids. The V segment lost 2 bases and the J segment 3 bases; nucleotides outside the gene matches: 5. The chain uses TRBV4-2 and TRBJ2-3, with TRBD2 matching over 16 bases. The source is a man aged 50 to 59 with active or convalescent COVID-19. The specimen sequenced was peripheral blood. The CDR3 region has the DNA TGTGCCAGCAGCCAACCCGGGACTAGCGGGGGGGCAACAGATACGCAGTATTTT. It yields the protein CASSQPGTSGGATDTQYF.